This T cell receptor (beta chain) was identified in a study of cytotoxic CD8 clonotypes in ibrutinib-treated CLL. Across the whole study: Per sample, productive templates averaged around 250,000 and productive rearrangements averaged approximately 100,000. Whole-study findings and limits: Researchers report that baseline clonality outpaced age-matched healthy donors and tracked circulating CD8+ T-cell counts. Sustained-remission and progressing patients had unequal sampling times.

Germline-derived CDR1 and CDR2 are LNHDA and SQIVND (reference sequence). The CDR3 totals 15 residues. J was trimmed by 4 bases and V by 2 bases; bases with no gene match: 4. Genomic DNA in a quantity of 2 to 2.5 micrograms was derived from cryopreserved PBMCs for TCR beta libraries. In regard to this clone: Its antigen is as yet unknown.

Generated by immunoSEQ multiplex PCR, the TCRdb table keeps only in-frame clones and is missing some. The profile shows approximately 150,000 clones, around nine tenths of them singletons. The specimen comprised PBMCs, sampled at disease progression, from a patient treated with ibrutinib. The receptor was derived from a human donor with chronic lymphocytic leukemia. The rearrangement joins TRBV19 to TRBJ2-3, with 9 positions matching TRBD2. CDR3 residues: CASSIQREVPDTQYF. In DNA form, the CDR3 reads TGTGCCAGTAGTATACAGCGGGAGGTTCCAGATACGCAGTATTTT.